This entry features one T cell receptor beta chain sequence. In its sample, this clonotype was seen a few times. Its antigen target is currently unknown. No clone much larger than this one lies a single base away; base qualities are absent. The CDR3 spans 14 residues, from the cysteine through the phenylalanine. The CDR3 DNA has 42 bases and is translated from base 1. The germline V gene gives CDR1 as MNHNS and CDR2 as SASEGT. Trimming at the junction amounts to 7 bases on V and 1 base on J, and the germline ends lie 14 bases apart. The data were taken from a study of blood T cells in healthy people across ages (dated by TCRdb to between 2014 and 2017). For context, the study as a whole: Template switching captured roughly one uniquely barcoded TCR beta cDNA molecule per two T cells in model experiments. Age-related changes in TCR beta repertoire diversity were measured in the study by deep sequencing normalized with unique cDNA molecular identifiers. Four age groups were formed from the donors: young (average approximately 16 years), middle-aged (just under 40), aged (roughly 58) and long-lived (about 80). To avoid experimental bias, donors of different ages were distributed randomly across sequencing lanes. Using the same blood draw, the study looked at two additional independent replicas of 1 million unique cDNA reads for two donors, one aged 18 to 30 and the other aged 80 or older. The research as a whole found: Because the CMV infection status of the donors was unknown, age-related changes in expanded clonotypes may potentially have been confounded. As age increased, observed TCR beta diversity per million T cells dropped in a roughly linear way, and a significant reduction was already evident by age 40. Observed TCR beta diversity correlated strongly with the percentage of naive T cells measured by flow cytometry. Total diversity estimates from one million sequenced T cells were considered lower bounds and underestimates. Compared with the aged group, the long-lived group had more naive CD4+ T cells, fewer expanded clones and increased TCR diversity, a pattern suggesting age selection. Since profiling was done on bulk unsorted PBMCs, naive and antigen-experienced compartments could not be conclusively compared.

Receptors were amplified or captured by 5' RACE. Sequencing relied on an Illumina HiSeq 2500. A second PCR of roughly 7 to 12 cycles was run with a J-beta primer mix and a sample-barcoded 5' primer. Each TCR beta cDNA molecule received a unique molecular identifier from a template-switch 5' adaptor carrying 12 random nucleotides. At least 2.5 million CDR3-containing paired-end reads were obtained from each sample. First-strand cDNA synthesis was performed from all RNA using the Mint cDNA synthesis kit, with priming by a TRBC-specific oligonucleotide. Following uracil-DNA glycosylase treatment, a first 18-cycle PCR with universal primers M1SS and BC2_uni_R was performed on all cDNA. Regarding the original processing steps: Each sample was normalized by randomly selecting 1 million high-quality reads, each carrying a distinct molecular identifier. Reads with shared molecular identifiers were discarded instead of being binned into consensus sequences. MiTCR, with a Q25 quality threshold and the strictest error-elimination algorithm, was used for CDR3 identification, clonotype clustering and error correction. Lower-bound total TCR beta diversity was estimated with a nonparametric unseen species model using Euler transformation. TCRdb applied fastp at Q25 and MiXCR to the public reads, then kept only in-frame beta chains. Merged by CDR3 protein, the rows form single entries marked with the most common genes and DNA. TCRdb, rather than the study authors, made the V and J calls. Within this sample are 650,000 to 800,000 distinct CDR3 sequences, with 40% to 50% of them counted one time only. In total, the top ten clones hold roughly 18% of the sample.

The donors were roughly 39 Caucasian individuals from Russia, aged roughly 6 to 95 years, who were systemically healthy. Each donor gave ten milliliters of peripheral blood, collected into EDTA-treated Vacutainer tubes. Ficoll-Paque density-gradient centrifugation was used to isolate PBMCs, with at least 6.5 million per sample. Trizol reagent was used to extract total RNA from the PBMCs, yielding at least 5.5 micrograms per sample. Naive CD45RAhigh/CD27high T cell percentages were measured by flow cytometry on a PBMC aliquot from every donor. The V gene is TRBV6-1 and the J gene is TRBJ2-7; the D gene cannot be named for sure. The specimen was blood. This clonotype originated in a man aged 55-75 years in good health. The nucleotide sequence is TGTGCCAGCACGAACAGACCGGCATCCTACGAGCAGTACTTC. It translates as CASTNRPASYEQYF.